The TCR beta chain described here comes from a study of control samples from healthy donors and cancer patients (TCRdb year 2020). Comment on this clone: Its antigen remains unidentified. Base-call qualities are not available, and no considerably larger clone is one nucleotide away.

The CDR3 holds 15 amino acids from the cysteine to the phenylalanine. Only CDR3 DNA remains: 45 bases, in frame from the first base. The V and J ends are trimmed by 2 bases and 0 bases, leaving 8 bases between them. CDR1 and CDR2 were assigned from the germline V gene as SGHRS and YFSETQ. The library was made by the immunoSEQ multiplex PCR assay. TCRdb limited this immuneACCESS table to in-frame rearrangements with V and J called. A share of clones is missing; checked studies link under half to unresolved V genes, and the rest is unexplained. The sample table records 170,000 or so clones; 90% to 95% of these occur just once. In total, the top ten clones hold about 1.4% of the sample.

The chain was built from TRBV5-1 and TRBJ2-2, with no D gene named confidently. The sequenced sample was blood. This TCR derives from a young man in good health. DNA sequence: TGCGCCAGCAGCTTTCCCCCCCCGAACACCGGGGAGCTGTTTTTT. This sequence encodes CASSFPPPNTGELFF.